This T cell receptor (beta chain) was documented in a study of PD-1 blockade in mismatch repair-deficient tumors. At the level of the study: All were previously treated, progressing patients with about a dozen mismatch repair-deficient cancer types.

Study findings and constraints: Tumor-resident clones, often absent from pretreatment blood, expanded after pembrolizumab and then contracted.

CDR1 and CDR2 (germline): SGHRS, YFSETQ. Trimming stripped 5 bases from V and 4 bases from J, with 16 bases between. The CDR3 covers 15 residues. All patients were mismatch repair deficient, assessed by either PCR or immunohistochemistry. The TCR-sequenced patients were a few responders to pembrolizumab. Sequenced by immunoSEQ multiplex PCR; TCRdb stores in-frame clones only, minus some. The data show 15,000 to 25,000 clones, about four fifths seen once. As to this clone: Antigen specificity is unknown.

The material sequenced was PBMCs, taken 52 weeks after starting pembrolizumab. This TCR came from an adult with mismatch repair-deficient cancer. The chain is built from TRBV5-1 and TRBJ1-3; tentative D call: TRBD1 (5 bases). CDR3: CASSNQGSWGNTIYF. CDR3 DNA sequence: TGCGCCAGCAGTAATCAGGGTTCTTGGGGAAACACCATATATTTT.